What follows are 4 T cell receptor beta chains derived from one specimen sequenced in a study of T cells expressing NK-cell markers. TCRdb reanalyzed the 5' RACE reads, giving one entry per CDR3 protein sequence and no DNA. The sample has some 410,000 distinct CDR3 sequences. Source material: blood T cells: a sorted CD56 or NKG2C T cell subset, CD4+ or CD8+ T cells, or bulk PBMC T cells (not recorded which). The receptors derive from a woman between 18 and 70 years old in good health.

The rearrangement uses TRBV7-2 and TRBJ2-3; lacking DNA, the TRBD1 call made by TCRdb goes unchecked. CDR1 and CDR2 (germline): SGHTA, FQGNSA. The CDR3 is 15 amino acids. CDR3 protein: CASRGGRESADTQYF.

The J gene is TRBJ2-7, the V gene TRBV7-2; TCRdb calls TRBD2, which cannot be checked without DNA. The V gene's germline CDR1 is SGHTA and CDR2 FQGNSA. There are 15 residues in the CDR3. The CDR3 spells CASSSSGIGSYEQYF.

The V and J genes are TRBV7-9 and TRBJ1-1; TCRdb's D gene call, TRBD1, goes unchecked for lack of DNA. The CDR3 loop spans 14 amino acids. Looked up from germline, CDR1 is SEHNR and CDR2 is FQNEAQ (reference sequence). CDR3: CASSLPGGDTEAFF. The full variable domain, its missing parts supplied by reference TRBV7-9 and TRBJ1-1, is DTGVSQNPRHKITKRGQNVTFRCDPISEHNRLYWYRQTLGQGPEFLTYFQNEAQLEKSRLLSDRFSAERPKGSFSTLEIQRTEQGDSAMYLCASSLPGGDTEAFFGQGTRLTVV.

CDR3: CASSLFGQGSGNTIYF. The chain employs TRBV7-9 and TRBJ1-3; the TCRdb D gene call, TRBD1, has no DNA to confirm it. CDR1 and CDR2 from the germline V gene are SEHNR and FQNEAQ (reference sequence). The CDR3 runs to 16 residues. The full variable domain, rest sourced from reference TRBV7-9 and TRBJ1-3, is DTGVSQNPRHKITKRGQNVTFRCDPISEHNRLYWYRQTLGQGPEFLTYFQNEAQLEKSRLLSDRFSAERPKGSFSTLEIQRTEQGDSAMYLCASSLFGQGSGNTIYFGEGSWLTVV.